This is a list of T cell receptor beta chains from one sample in a study of shared T cell receptors in the human thymus. Produced via immunoSEQ multiplex PCR; TCRdb's table is partial and in-frame only. The data hold about 660,000 clones, with roughly 88% observed a single time. The same sample was also studied in work on human thymus T cells.

The source material was thymocytes. The receptors shown here come from a boy in the first two years of life with a congenital heart defect. Each CDR3 is given with its conserved first and last residue. The D gene is left open where the match is weak. Clone size appears in some rows only: once, few, many, or a class for an expanded clone.

TRBD2	TRBJ2-3	once	TRBV10-1	TGCGCCAGCAGCCAGCGGGAGGGCCGTGAGGTTACGCAGTATTTT	CASSQREGREVTQYF
TRBD1	TRBJ2-4	-	TRBV7-2	TGTGCCAGCAGCTTGCCCCCCGGGGACAGGGGTGGCAAAAACATTCAGTACTTC	CASSLPPGDRGGKNIQYF
TRBD1	TRBJ2-1	-	TRBV29-1	TGCAGCGTGGCCAGGACAGGGGGTTCCTACAATGAGCAGTTCTTC	CSVARTGGSYNEQFF
TRBD1	TRBJ2-7	-	TRBV19	TGTGCCAGTAGTATAGCCGGGACAGGGAACTACGAGCAGTACTTC	CASSIAGTGNYEQYF
TRBD2	TRBJ2-1	-	TRBV2	TGTGCCAGCAGTGGGTTCGGGACTAGCCTCAATGAGCAGTTCTTC	CASSGFGTSLNEQFF
-	TRBJ1-1	-	TRBV27	TGTGCCAGCAGTTTTTCAGGAGGGTCTGATAATTCTGAAGCTTTCTTT	CASSFSGGSDNSEAFF
TRBD2	TRBJ2-7	-	TRBV7-9	TGTGCCAGCAGCTTATTTGGGACTAGCGGGACCACGGCCTACGAGCAGTACTTC	CASSLFGTSGTTAYEQYF
-	TRBJ1-1	-	TRBV27	TGTGCCAGCAGTTTATCGATGGGGCTGGAAGCTTTCTTT	CASSLSMGLEAFF
TRBD2	TRBJ2-3	-	TRBV9	TGTGCCAGCAGTGCGGGGATAGCGGGAGGGAAAAGCACAGATACGCAGTATTTT	CASSAGIAGGKSTDTQYF
TRBD2	TRBJ2-3	-	TRBV4-1	TGCGCCAGCAGCCAGGGGACTAGCGGGAGGGCTGTGACAGATACGCAGTATTTT	CASSQGTSGRAVTDTQYF
TRBD2	TRBJ2-1	-	TRBV9	TGTGCCAGCAGCGTAGTGAAGCGGGAGGGCAATGAGCAGTTCTTC	CASSVVKREGNEQFF
-	TRBJ2-7	-	TRBV28	TGTGCCAGCAGTTTATGCACGGGGGTATGTGGGGAGACACCCTACGAGCAGTACTTC	CASSLCTGVCGETPYEQYF
TRBD2	TRBJ2-1	-	TRBV5-1	TGCGCCAGCAGCTTCCGGACTAGCGGGGAGTTTTATGAGCAGTTCTTC	CASSFRTSGEFYEQFF
-	TRBJ2-7	-	TRBV27	TGTGCCAGCAGTTTGCGAACCGCCTACGAGCAGTACTTC	CASSLRTAYEQYF
-	TRBJ1-5	-	TRBV19	TGTGCCAGTGGGCAGGGGTATAGCAATCAGCCCCAGCATTTT	CASGQGYSNQPQHF
TRBD1	TRBJ2-4	-	TRBV11-2	TGTGCCAGCAGACCCAGGACAGGGGTAGCCAAAAACATTCAGTACTTC	CASRPRTGVAKNIQYF
-	TRBJ2-1	once	TRBV5-1	TGCGCCAGCAGCTTGGTGGTAGGGAGGGAGCAGTTCTTC	CASSLVVGREQFF
TRBD2	TRBJ2-3	-	TRBV11-1	TGTGCCAGCAGCCGACGAGAGCGGGGCCCCACAGATACGCAGTATTTT	CASSRRERGPTDTQYF
-	TRBJ2-3	-	TRBV6-5	TGTGCCAGCTATGGGGGCTCAAAGTCTGATACGCAGTATTTT	CASYGGSKSDTQYF
-	TRBJ2-7	-	TRBV11-1	TGTGCCAGCAGCTCCGACTGGATGGGCGAGCAGTACTTC	CASSSDWMGEQYF
TRBD2	TRBJ2-1	-	TRBV11-3	TGTGCCAGCAGCTCGCGGGACTATTCCTCCTACAATGAGCAGTTCTTC	CASSSRDYSSYNEQFF
-	TRBJ2-1	-	TRBV9	TGTGCCAGCAGCGTAGATTGGCCTAGCCCAAACAATGAGCAGTTCTTC	CASSVDWPSPNNEQFF
TRBD1	TRBJ2-7	-	TRBV28	TGTGCCAGCAGTTTATTCGGACAGGGGGCCGAGCAGTACTTC	CASSLFGQGAEQYF
-	TRBJ2-7	-	TRBV21-1	TGTGCCAGCAGCCTCGCGGCAGGGTCCTACGAGCAGTACTTC	CASSLAAGSYEQYF
-	TRBJ1-1	-	TRBV7-9	TGTGCCAGCAGCTTAGGCCCGGGGGGGCGGACTGAAGCTTTCTTT	CASSLGPGGRTEAFF
TRBD1	TRBJ2-7	-	TRBV5-1	TGCGCCAGCAGCTTCACGACAGGGGGGCCTTACGAGCAGTACTTC	CASSFTTGGPYEQYF
TRBD2	TRBJ2-2	few	TRBV28	TGTGCCAGCAGGGGGACTAGCGGGAGTTTCGGCGGGGAGCTGTTTTTT	CASRGTSGSFGGELFF
TRBD1	TRBJ2-3	-	TRBV6-6	TGTGCCAGTCACGGGACAGGCTTCACAGATACGCAGTATTTT	CASHGTGFTDTQYF
-	TRBJ2-7	few	TRBV19	TGTGCCAGTAGTATGTTCGCTAGCGCGAGCCACGAGCAGTACTTC	CASSMFASASHEQYF
-	TRBJ2-7	-	TRBV13	TGTGCCAGTGTCGTCCGGGAAACGGAGTCCTACGAGCAGTACTTC	CASVVRETESYEQYF
-	TRBJ2-5	-	TRBV28	TGTGCCAGCAGCTTGGAGGGGGCGCCCGGGACCCAGTACTTC	CASSLEGAPGTQYF
-	TRBJ2-1	-	TRBV4-3	TGCGCCAGCAGCCAGACCGGACTGACCTACAATGAGCAGTTCTTC	CASSQTGLTYNEQFF
-	TRBJ2-6	once	TRBV28	TGTGCCAGCAGAACCTCCGGGGGGCGCTCTGGGGCCAACGTCCTGACTTTC	CASRTSGGRSGANVLTF
TRBD2	TRBJ2-1	-	TRBV5-6	TGTGCCAGCAGCTCGCCGAGCGGGAGGGTAGCCTACAATGAGCAGTTCTTC	CASSSPSGRVAYNEQFF
-	TRBJ1-4	-	TRBV7-2	TGTGCCAGCAGCACTACGGGGGGGACTAATGAAAAACTGTTTTTT	CASSTTGGTNEKLFF
-	TRBJ2-2	-	TRBV4-3	TGCGCCAGCAGCCAAGATAATTACCAGCGGGTTCACACCGGGGAGCTGTTTTTT	CASSQDNYQRVHTGELFF
-	TRBJ2-6	-	TRBV11-3	TGTGCCAGCAGCTTAGTTTTCTTTGGGACACCTTCTAGGGCCAACGTCCTGACTTTC	CASSLVFFGTPSRANVLTF
TRBD1	TRBJ2-7	-	TRBV27	TGTGCTTCCGGGACAGGGCCCTACGAGCAGTACTTC	CASGTGPYEQYF
TRBD2	TRBJ2-1	-	TRBV4-3	TGCGCCAGCAGCCTGGGACTAGCGGGAGGGCCCTCCTACAATGAGCAGTTCTTC	CASSLGLAGGPSYNEQFF
TRBD2	TRBJ2-7	-	TRBV28	TGTGCCAGCAGTTGCCGGGTGACTAGCGGAGGCTACGAGCAGTACTTC	CASSCRVTSGGYEQYF
-	TRBJ1-4	few	TRBV28	TGTGCCAGCACCCCGGAGGAGAACAATGAAAAACTGTTTTTT	CASTPEENNEKLFF
TRBD1	TRBJ2-3	-	TRBV6-5	TGTGCCAGCAGTTACTCGCAGGGGGCGATCACAGATACGCAGTATTTT	CASSYSQGAITDTQYF
TRBD2	TRBJ2-7	-	TRBV27	TGTGCCAGCAGTTTGTGGGCTGGCGGGAGAGATGAGCAGTACTTC	CASSLWAGGRDEQYF
TRBD2	TRBJ2-2	-	TRBV2	TGTGCCAGCACCCCGGCGGAGCGGGACTGGAACACCGGGGAGCTGTTTTTT	CASTPAERDWNTGELFF
TRBD2	TRBJ2-4	-	TRBV2	TGTGCCAGCATTCCTGAGCGGGAGTGGAACATTCAGTACTTC	CASIPEREWNIQYF
-	TRBJ2-1	-	TRBV19	TGTGCCAGTAGGATCGGGGGCAATGAGCAGTTCTTC	CASRIGGNEQFF
TRBD2	TRBJ2-2	-	TRBV5-6	TGTGCCAGCAGCTTGGTCAGAGCGGGAGTATGTCACACCGGGGAGCTGTTTTTT	CASSLVRAGVCHTGELFF